The next 4 T cell receptor beta chains were all read from a single sample in a study of long-term antiretroviral therapy in people with HIV. The authors ran the immunoSEQ assay, v3.0, at survey level. Libraries were prepared by immunoSEQ multiplex PCR; TCRdb keeps only in-frame clonotypes and omits some of them. The sample carries more than 30,000 clones, around 79% recorded once. The specimen comprised unsorted PBMCs, sampled 1.9 years after starting antiretroviral therapy. The receptors come from a man in his late teens or twenties with HIV.

This sequence joins TRBV7-9 and TRBJ1-3; D call uncertain. V shed 2 bases and J shed 2 bases, with 10 bases lying between them. The CDR3 covers 15 residues. The germline gives CDR1 SEHNR, CDR2 FQNEAQ (reference sequence). The DNA for the CDR3 is TGTGCCAGCAGCTTACAGGCCGGGGCTGGAAACACCATATATTTT. This sequence encodes CASSLQAGAGNTIYF. The full variable domain, its missing parts supplied by reference TRBV7-9 and TRBJ1-3, is DTGVSQNPRHKITKRGQNVTFRCDPISEHNRLYWYRQTLGQGPEFLTYFQNEAQLEKSRLLSDRFSAERPKGSFSTLEIQRTEQGDSAMYLCASSLQAGAGNTIYFGEGSWLTVV.

This clone was seen more than once but under ten times. The chain recombines TRBV2 with TRBJ1-1, with unresolved D. The CDR3 length is 16 residues. Looked up from germline, CDR1 is SNHLY and CDR2 is FYNNEI. V was trimmed by 9 bases and J by 4 bases, leaving 24 bases between them. The CDR3 DNA reads TGTGCCAGTCGAAGCCGATCTAGAGGCGGCGGCACTGAAGCTTTCTTT. Translation gives CASRSRSRGGGTEAFF.

J is TRBJ2-5 and V is TRBV7-8, with TRBD2 matching over 7 bases. The CDR3 runs 15 residues. Trimming at V came to 1 base and at J to 2 bases, leaving 4 bases not matched to a gene. The germline V gene has CDR1 SGHVS and CDR2 FQNEAQ. The CDR3 loop reads CASSLEWGLQETQYF. The CDR3, as DNA: TGTGCCAGCAGCTTAGAGTGGGGACTACAAGAGACCCAGTACTTC.

V gene TRBV6-1 combines with J gene TRBJ1-5; 9 nucleotides agree with TRBD1. The CDR3 contains 15 residues. The germline V gene encodes CDR1 MNHNS and CDR2 SASEGT. V shed 8 bases, J shed 2 bases, and the junction held 7 bases outside the gene matches. The CDR3 DNA is TGTGCCAGCGAACGGACAGGGGTTCGCAATCAGCCCCAGCATTTT. Translated, it gives CASERTGVRNQPQHF.